The 8 T cell receptor beta chains given below trace back to one sample, sequenced in a study of shared clonotypes between healthy human individuals. Naive CD8 populations comprised CD45RO-negative cells positively selected for CCR7, excluding terminally differentiated effector memory CD45RA+ cells. Repertoires were generated with immunoSEQ multiplex PCR, while TCRdb's copy carries only in-frame clones and drops some. The data contain 800,000 to 950,000 clones, roughly 96% of them singletons. The sample was naive CD8+ T cells sorted from blood. The receptor set was obtained from a man aged 25-45 years in good health.

The V gene is TRBV7-9, the J gene TRBJ2-3, with D perhaps TRBD1 (5 bases). The CDR3 runs to 13 residues. Deletions cut 7 bases from V and 4 bases from J, with 12 bases between. Germline V CDR1 and CDR2: SEHNR, FQNEAQ (reference sequence). The CDR3 DNA sequence: TGTGCCAGCAACCTAGGGGCCCCAGATACGCAGTATTTT. It specifies CASNLGAPDTQYF.

The chain joins TRBV27 to TRBJ2-5; 9 bases map to TRBD2. CDR1 and CDR2 from the germline V gene are MNHEY and SMNVEV (reference sequence). Trimming cost V 0 bases and J 6 bases; bases outside gene matches: 5. The CDR3 consists of 15 residues. This chain's CDR3 is CASSLSPSGTQTQYF. As DNA, the CDR3 is TGTGCCAGCAGTTTATCCCCTAGCGGGACGCAGACCCAGTACTTC.

The V call is TRBV7-9, the J call TRBJ2-7; 7 nucleotides agree with TRBD2. The CDR3 has 13 amino acids. Germline assignment: CDR1 SEHNR and CDR2 FQNEAQ (reference sequence). The junction had 1 base not matched to a gene; V was cut back by 5 bases and J by 0 bases. CDR3 protein: CASSERDSYEQYF. The CDR3, as DNA: TGTGCCAGCAGCGAGCGGGACTCCTACGAGCAGTACTTC.

CDR3 nucleotides: TGTGCCAGCTCCCTGCTCACTGAAGCTTTCTTT. Its translation is CASSLLTEAFF. The chain carries TRBV18 and TRBJ1-1; no firm D call. The V gene lost 6 bases and the J gene lost 4 bases, with 6 bases spanning the gap. Per germline, CDR1 KGHSH and CDR2 LQKENI. The CDR3 contains 11 residues.

The chain uses TRBV10-2 and TRBJ1-2; TRBD1 is a possible D gene (5 bases). Trimming removed 0 bases at V and 4 bases at J, with 9 bases between. Germline V gives CDR1 WSHSY, CDR2 SAAADI. CDR3 size: 14 residues. The CDR3 DNA reads as TGCGCCAGCAGTGAGTCGACAGTCTCCTATGGCTACACCTTC. It specifies CASSESTVSYGYTF.

V and J are TRBV28 and TRBJ2-7; 11 bases agree with TRBD2. This CDR3 is 19 amino acids long. In germline, CDR1 is MDHEN, CDR2 SYDVKM. J lost 5 bases, V lost 5 bases, and 20 bases had no gene match. The CDR3 loop is CASSRRQGEVAGGLHEQYF. DNA for the CDR3: TGTGCCAGCAGTAGAAGACAGGGGGAGGTAGCGGGAGGGCTGCACGAGCAGTACTTC.

The V call is TRBV7-6, the J call TRBJ2-5; maybe TRBD1 (5 bases). This CDR3 comprises 16 residues. Trimming cost V 5 bases and J 0 bases, with 16 bases left between them. The germline V gene has CDR1 SGHVS and CDR2 FNYEAQ. CDR3 bases: TGTGCCAGCAGCCCAAGATATCAGGGTTACCAAGAGACCCAGTACTTC. Translation gives CASSPRYQGYQETQYF.

CDR3 loop: CASSFRTGAIFSYEQYF. The CDR3 coding sequence is TGCGCCAGCAGCTTCCGGACAGGGGCGATTTTCTCCTACGAGCAGTACTTC. The chain combines TRBV5-1 with TRBJ2-7, with 9 bases lining up with TRBD1. The germline gives CDR1 SGHRS, CDR2 YFSETQ. The V segment lost 2 bases and the J segment 0 bases; nucleotides outside the gene matches: 9. The CDR3 covers 17 residues.